These 3 T cell receptor beta chains were sequenced from one sample in a study of T cells after yellow fever vaccination. In TCRdb, the 5' RACE reads were re-called with MiXCR into one record per CDR3 protein. The table includes about 550,000 distinct CDR3 sequences, 15% to 20% detected once. The source material was PBMCs, sampled 15 days after the yellow fever booster vaccination. The source is a man aged 30 to 45 who received the YFV17D yellow fever vaccine.

In this sample, this clonotype turned up once. The chain employs TRBV7-8 and TRBJ2-7, with 11 bases lining up with TRBD1. The V gene's germline CDR1 is SGHVS and CDR2 FQNEAQ. V trimming: 5 bases; J trimming: 2 bases; junction bases outside the gene matches: 8. This CDR3 has 16 residues. CDR3 nucleotide sequence: TGTGCCAGCAGCCCATTCCCGGACAGGGGGCCCTACGAGCAGTACTTC. Translation gives CASSPFPDRGPYEQYF.

The chain joins TRBV29-1 to TRBJ2-7; 7 nucleotides align to TRBD2. Germline lookup yields CDR1 SQVTM and CDR2 ANQGSEA. V trimming: 6 bases; J trimming: 4 bases; junction bases outside the gene matches: 3. CDR3 length: 11 residues. The CDR3 nucleotides are TGCAGCGTGGGGGACTATTACGAGCAGTACTTC. It yields the protein CSVGDYYEQYF.

The chain links TRBV28 to TRBJ1-1; D remains ambiguous. V shed 1 base and J shed 1 base, with 13 bases lying between them. The CDR3 extends over 16 amino acids. Germline V gene sequence: CDR1 MDHEN, CDR2 SYDVKM. The CDR3 DNA follows: TGTGCCAGCAGTTTATTCGGGGAGGCGGGGAACACTGAAGCTTTCTTT. It is translated as CASSLFGEAGNTEAFF.